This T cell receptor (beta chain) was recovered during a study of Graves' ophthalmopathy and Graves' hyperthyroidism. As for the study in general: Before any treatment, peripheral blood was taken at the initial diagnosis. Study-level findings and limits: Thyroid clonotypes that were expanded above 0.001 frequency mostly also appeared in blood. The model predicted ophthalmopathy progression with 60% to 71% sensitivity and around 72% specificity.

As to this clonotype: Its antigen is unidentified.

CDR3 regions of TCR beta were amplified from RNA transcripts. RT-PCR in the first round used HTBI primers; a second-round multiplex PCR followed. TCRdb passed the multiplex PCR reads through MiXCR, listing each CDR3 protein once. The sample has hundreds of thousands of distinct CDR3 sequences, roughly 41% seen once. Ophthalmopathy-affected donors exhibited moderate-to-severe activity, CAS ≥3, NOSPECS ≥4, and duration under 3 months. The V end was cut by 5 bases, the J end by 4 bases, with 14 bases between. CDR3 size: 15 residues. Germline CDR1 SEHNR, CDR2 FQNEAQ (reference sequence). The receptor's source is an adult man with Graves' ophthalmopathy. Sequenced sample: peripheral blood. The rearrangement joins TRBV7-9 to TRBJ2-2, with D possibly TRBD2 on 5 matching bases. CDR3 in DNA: TGTGCCAGCAGCACAGACGGACTCCTCACCGGGGAGCTGTTTTTT. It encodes CASSTDGLLTGELFF. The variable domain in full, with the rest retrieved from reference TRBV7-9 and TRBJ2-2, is DTGVSQNPRHKITKRGQNVTFRCDPISEHNRLYWYRQTLGQGPEFLTYFQNEAQLEKSRLLSDRFSAERPKGSFSTLEIQRTEQGDSAMYLCASSTDGLLTGELFFGEGSRLTVL.